One T cell receptor (beta chain) is described in this entry. Its antigen is as yet unknown. The data are from a study of cytomegalovirus exposure and HLA in healthy donors. Looking at the study overall: Researchers found that approximately 85% of under 450 genotyped donors fell within the Caucasian-associated ancestry cluster. Regarding the study as a whole: Later analysis revealed greater clonal expansion in HLA-associated TCR beta chains than in equally common others. An analysis done earlier found most TCR beta V segments productive about 87% or about 30% of the time.

Despite likely unrecorded immune exposures, the donors were nominally healthy at the time of sampling. PCR used 60 Vbeta primers and 13 Jbeta primers. Repertoires were generated with immunoSEQ multiplex PCR, while TCRdb's copy carries only in-frame clones and drops some. The table for this sample gives 190,000 or so clones. The CDR3 spans 14 residues. The V gene end was trimmed by 4 bases and the J gene end by 3 bases; junction bases not matched to a gene: 4. Germline lookup yields CDR1 SGHRS and CDR2 YFSETQ. Sequenced: PBMCs. The receptor comes from a boy aged 10-17 years in good health and CMV-seronegative. V and J are TRBV5-1 and TRBJ2-3; the match to TRBD2 covers 8 bases. The CDR3 DNA follows: TGCGCCAGCAGCCCGGGGGGGAGTACAGATACGCAGTATTTT. This encodes CASSPGGSTDTQYF.